These 26 T cell receptor beta chains were sequenced from one sample in a study of T cell responses to AZD1222 COVID-19 vaccine. Assay used: immunoSEQ multiplex PCR; TCRdb lists only in-frame clones, some missing. In the table there are some 120,000 clones, more than 70% of which are singletons. The sequences come from peripheral blood, collected on day 0 of AZD1222 vaccination. Receptors originate from an adult in good health.

J is TRBJ1-1 and V is TRBV13; D perhaps matches TRBD1 (6 bases). Germline CDR1 PRHDT, CDR2 FYEKMQ (reference sequence). The CDR3 length is 15 residues. V was clipped by 7 bases and J by 1 base, with 16 bases between them. This CDR3 reads CASILAGAGNTEAFF. CDR3 in DNA: TGTGCCAGCATCCTTGCGGGGGCTGGGAACACTGAAGCTTTCTTT.

This chain connects TRBV24-1 to TRBJ2-3, with 8 bases that match TRBD1. The V and J ends lost 3 bases and 2 bases, in that order; junction bases with no gene match: 9. This CDR3 comprises 17 residues. Germline CDR1 and CDR2: KGHDR and SFDVKD. The CDR3 sequence is CATSDATGTGVTDTQYF. The CDR3 DNA reads as TGTGCCACCAGTGATGCTACCGGGACAGGAGTCACAGATACGCAGTATTTT.

The V call is TRBV6-5, the J call TRBJ1-1, with 7 nucleotides matching TRBD1. Trimming took 2 bases from V and 2 from J; bases not matched to a gene: 8. The germline V gene encodes CDR1 MNHEY and CDR2 SVGAGI. The CDR3 consists of 16 residues. CDR3 loop: CASSYGQGVINTEAFF. The CDR3 DNA reads as TGTGCCAGCAGTTACGGCCAGGGGGTGATCAACACTGAAGCTTTCTTT.

The chain uses TRBV7-9 and TRBJ2-1; a possible D gene is TRBD1 (5 bases). In germline, CDR1 is SEHNR, CDR2 FQNEAQ (reference sequence). The V end lost 3 bases, the J end lost 6 bases, and 9 bases lay between the germline ends. The CDR3 totals 13 residues. The CDR3 loop reads CASSFPGPNEQFF. The CDR3 DNA reads as TGTGCCAGCAGCTTCCCAGGGCCCAATGAGCAGTTCTTC. The full variable domain, with the rest looked up from reference TRBV7-9 and TRBJ2-1, is DTGVSQNPRHKITKRGQNVTFRCDPISEHNRLYWYRQTLGQGPEFLTYFQNEAQLEKSRLLSDRFSAERPKGSFSTLEIQRTEQGDSAMYLCASSFPGPNEQFFGPGTRLTVL.

V usage is TRBV5-1 and J usage is TRBJ2-2; the D is unclear. Germline values: CDR1 SGHRS, CDR2 YFSETQ. Between the trimmed V and J ends, which lost 0 bases and 1 base, there was a span of 4 bases. There are 14 residues in the CDR3. The CDR3 bases are TGCGCCAGCAGCTTGGAATGGAACACCGGGGAGCTGTTTTTT. Translating it yields CASSLEWNTGELFF.

CDR3 protein: CASSRGGLAGSYEQYF. CDR3 DNA: TGTGCCAGCAGCCGAGGGGGACTAGCGGGCTCCTACGAGCAGTACTTC. V gene TRBV7-8 combines with J gene TRBJ2-7; 12 bases are shared with TRBD2. This CDR3 is built from 16 residues. Germline CDR1 and CDR2: SGHVS and FQNEAQ. Trimming took 5 bases from V and 0 from J; bases not matched to a gene: 5.

The chain recombines TRBV30 with TRBJ2-3; the D gene is possibly TRBD1 (6 bases). In germline, CDR1 is GTSNPN, CDR2 SVGIG (reference sequence). CDR3 length equals 16 residues. The V gene lost 2 bases and the J gene lost 1 base, with 16 bases spanning the gap. This chain's CDR3 is CAWSIGAGAGTDTQYF. As DNA, the CDR3 is TGTGCCTGGAGTATAGGGGCAGGGGCAGGCACAGATACGCAGTATTTT.

This chain uses TRBV3-1 (or the pseudogene TRBV3-2) with TRBJ2-7; D is uncertain. CDR3 length equals 13 residues. Germline V gene lookup returns CDR1 LGHDT and CDR2 YNNKEL (reference sequence). Trimming removed 4 bases from V and 4 bases from J, with 11 bases in between. The chain's CDR3 is CASSLRAYYEQYF. CDR3 sequence (DNA): TGTGCCAGCAGCCTCCGGGCCTATTACGAGCAGTACTTC.

The V gene is TRBV12-3 or TRBV12-4, the J gene TRBJ1-2; D not resolved. This CDR3 is built from 11 residues. Trimming took 6 bases from V and 7 from J, leaving 9 bases between them. The CDR3 sequence is CASSLLGGYTF. CDR3 DNA sequence: TGTGCCAGCAGCCTACTCGGTGGCTACACCTTC.

V usage is TRBV5-4 and J usage is TRBJ1-1, with 7 bases lining up with TRBD1. Per germline, CDR1 SGHNT and CDR2 YYREEE (reference sequence). V trimming: 0 bases; J trimming: 0 bases; junction bases outside the gene matches: 11. The CDR3 has 18 amino acids. This chain's CDR3 is CASSLAGAGGGLNTEAFF. CDR3 DNA: TGTGCCAGCAGCTTGGCCGGGGCAGGGGGTGGCCTGAACACTGAAGCTTTCTTT.

This chain joins TRBV5-6 and TRBJ2-4, with 8 bases that match TRBD2. Germline V gene data show CDR1 as SGHDT and CDR2 as YYEEEE. With 3 bases clipped from V and 8 bases from J, the junction kept 10 bases outside the gene matches. There are 15 residues in the CDR3. This CDR3 is CASSYILAAEDIQYF. CDR3 sequence (DNA): TGTGCCAGCAGCTATATACTAGCGGCTGAGGACATTCAGTACTTC.

This rearrangement joins TRBV5-6 to TRBJ2-5, with D perhaps assigned TRBD1 or TRBD2 (5 bases each). Trimming left V 2 bases short and J 1 base short, with 12 bases between. Germline lookup yields CDR1 SGHDT and CDR2 YYEEEE. The CDR3 extends over 15 amino acids. Written as DNA, the CDR3 is TGTGCCAGCAGCTTAACTCGGGGCAGCCAAGAGACCCAGTACTTC. It codes for CASSLTRGSQETQYF.

The chain recombines TRBV7-8 with TRBJ2-7; 10 bases fit TRBD2. The CDR3 has 15 amino acids. Germline trimming cut 5 bases from V and 0 bases from J; bases unmatched to any gene: 4. Germline CDR1 SGHVS, CDR2 FQNEAQ. The CDR3, as DNA: TGTGCCAGCAGCATCAGACTAGCGGGCTCCTACGAGCAGTACTTC. Encoded protein: CASSIRLAGSYEQYF.

This clone was seen a handful of times. The chain combines TRBV7-8 with TRBJ2-1; D is tentatively TRBD1 or TRBD2 (7 bases each). V was shortened by 3 bases and J by 7 bases, with 16 bases between the two germline ends. This CDR3 contains 15 residues. The germline V gene encodes CDR1 SGHVS and CDR2 FQNEAQ. The CDR3 spells CASSFRGGRWNEQFF. Written as DNA, the CDR3 is TGTGCCAGCAGCTTCAGGGGGGGCAGGTGGAATGAGCAGTTCTTC.

The genes are TRBV19 and TRBJ1-2; TRBD1 is a possible D gene (6 bases). CDR3 size: 12 residues. The ends were cut back, 7 bases at V and 8 bases at J, with 14 bases in the middle. From germline, CDR1 is LNHDA and CDR2 SQIVND (reference sequence). CDR3 in DNA: TGTGCCAGTATTGCGGCGGGGGGCGGCTACACCTTC. Translating it yields CASIAAGGGYTF.

The chain uses TRBV7-9 and TRBJ1-4, with TRBD1 identical over 11 bases. CDR3 length: 16 residues. Germline V gene lookup returns CDR1 SEHNR and CDR2 FQNEAQ (reference sequence). After removal of 4 bases from V and 8 bases from J, the junction contained 9 bases not matched to a gene. The CDR3 nucleotides read TGTGCCAGCAGCTCCGGACAGGGGGCAGATAGGGAAAAACTGTTTTTT. Translating gives CASSSGQGADREKLFF.

The genes are TRBV12-3 or TRBV12-4 and TRBJ1-1, with D perhaps matching TRBD1 (6 bases). The CDR3 is 13 amino acids. V was trimmed by 3 bases and J by 4 bases, leaving 9 bases between them. DNA for the CDR3: TGTGCCAGCAGTTTCACCAGGGGCACTGAAGCTTTCTTT. Translated: CASSFTRGTEAFF.

V is TRBV30 and J is TRBJ1-3; D gene ambiguous. The CDR3 is 14 residues long. Germline V gene sequence: CDR1 GTSNPN, CDR2 SVGIG (reference sequence). Between the trimmed V and J ends, which lost 4 bases and 2 bases, there was a span of 12 bases. CDR3 nucleotide sequence: TGTGCCTGGACTAGAGGGATCGCTGGAAACACCATATATTTT. It encodes CAWTRGIAGNTIYF.

V is TRBV30 and J is TRBJ2-5; possible D gene TRBD2, 5 bases. Looked up from germline, CDR1 is GTSNPN and CDR2 is SVGIG (reference sequence). Trimming took 4 bases from V and 5 from J, leaving 14 bases between them. The CDR3 spans 13 residues. The CDR3 bases are TGTGCCTGGAACTCTCTGGGCGGGGAGACCCAGTACTTC. It is translated as CAWNSLGGETQYF.

V gene TRBV3-1 (or the pseudogene TRBV3-2) combines with J gene TRBJ1-2, with D hard to call. This CDR3 has 12 residues. Trimming shortened V by 2 bases and J by 7 bases, and 8 bases separated the two germline ends. Germline V gene lookup returns CDR1 LGHDT and CDR2 YNNKEL (reference sequence). CDR3 sequence reads: CASSQQVFGYTF. The CDR3 nucleotides read TGTGCCAGCAGCCAACAGGTTTTTGGCTACACCTTC.

This chain joins TRBV7-9 and TRBJ1-1; TRBD1 might be the D (6 bases). CDR1 SEHNR and CDR2 FQNEAQ come from the germline V gene (reference sequence). The CDR3 sequence is 13 residues long. The V end lost 2 bases, the J end lost 8 bases, and 12 bases lay between the germline ends. The CDR3 DNA reads TGTGCCAGCAGCTTAAACCCAGGGGAAGAAGCTTTCTTT. This gives the protein CASSLNPGEEAFF.

This chain uses TRBV5-1 with TRBJ2-1; 15 bases match TRBD2. This CDR3 is 16 amino acids long. The germline V gene encodes CDR1 SGHRS and CDR2 YFSETQ. Trimming cost V 4 bases and J 4 bases; bases outside gene matches: 3. CDR3 in amino acids: CASSAGLAGGYNEQFF. The CDR3 DNA reads TGCGCCAGCAGCGCCGGACTAGCGGGGGGGTACAATGAGCAGTTCTTC.

This chain links TRBV27 with TRBJ2-7; TRBD2 matches 7 bases. Germline CDR1 and CDR2: MNHEY and SMNVEV (reference sequence). The CDR3 totals 16 residues. V shed 5 bases and J 1 base; nucleotides not matched to a gene: 11. CDR3 region: CASSLTSVYRSYEQYF. As DNA, the CDR3 is TGTGCCAGCAGTCTCACTAGCGTTTACAGATCCTACGAGCAGTACTTC.

The chain recombines TRBV4-1 with TRBJ1-2, with D tentatively TRBD1 (5 bases). CDR3 length: 18 amino acids. The V gene's germline CDR1 is MGHRA and CDR2 YSYEKL. V lost 0 bases and J lost 0, with 17 bases in between. CDR3: CASSQEAGPALPNYGYTF. CDR3 DNA sequence: TGCGCCAGCAGCCAAGAGGCAGGGCCAGCTCTACCTAACTATGGCTACACCTTC.

The rearrangement links TRBV5-6 to TRBJ2-1; 10 nucleotides align to TRBD2. The CDR3 is made up of 16 amino acids. V lost 5 bases and J lost 3; bases outside the gene matches: 8. Germline V lookup: CDR1 SGHDT, CDR2 YYEEEE. The CDR3 region is CASSDLTSGYYNEQFF. In DNA form, the CDR3 reads TGTGCCAGCAGTGACCTGACTAGCGGGTACTACAATGAGCAGTTCTTC.

The V and J genes are TRBV7-2 and TRBJ1-1; weak D call: TRBD1 (5 bases). Trimming left V 5 bases short and J 2 bases short, with 12 bases between. The CDR3 totals 14 residues. CDR1 SGHTA and CDR2 FQGNSA come from the germline V gene. The CDR3 DNA sequence: TGTGCCAGCAGCCCCGGACAAGTAAACACTGAAGCTTTCTTT. Its translation: CASSPGQVNTEAFF.